Presented here are 22 T cell receptor beta chains from one specimen sequenced in a study of immune heterogeneity within non-small cell lung tumors. Bulk tumor genomic DNA was the template, and each sample received about 600 ng. Taken during surgery, several biopsies per primary tumor were spaced as far apart as possible within the tumor mass. With untreated, newly diagnosed non-small cell lung cancer, the patients went on to undergo curative surgery. The authors amplified TCR beta CDR3 by multiplex PCR with 32 V and 13 J primers. TCRdb reanalysed the multiplex PCR reads using MiXCR and keeps one entry per CDR3 protein. The table lists 10,000 to 15,000 distinct CDR3 sequences, 23% of them singletons, with roughly 12% in the top ten. The source material was lung tumor tissue. These receptors were collected from a man in his fifties with non-small cell lung cancer.

About this clonotype: This may be a read error: a much more frequent sequence differs by one nucleotide. V gene TRBV18 combines with J gene TRBJ1-5; D gene unclear. CDR1 is KGHSH and CDR2 is LQKENI in the germline V gene. The CDR3 spans 15 residues. CDR3 region: CASSPSGSIDQPHHF. The CDR3 nucleotides are TGTGCCAGCTCACCGTCGGGGTCAATCGATCAGCCCCACCATTTT.

This clonotype ranks as medium-sized. The CDR3 reads CASSLSGGLTEAFF. Here the CDR3 DNA reads TGTGCCAGCAGCTTATCAGGGGGCTTGACTGAAGCTTTCTTT. The chain combines TRBV7-9 with TRBJ1-1, with 8 bases aligning to TRBD1. The length of the CDR3 is 14 residues. With V trimmed by 2 bases and J by 5 bases, 4 bases remained unmatched. Germline loops: CDR1 SEHNR, CDR2 FQNEAQ (reference sequence). The whole variable domain, remainder taken from reference TRBV7-9 and TRBJ1-1, is DTGVSQNPRHKITKRGQNVTFRCDPISEHNRLYWYRQTLGQGPEFLTYFQNEAQLEKSRLLSDRFSAERPKGSFSTLEIQRTEQGDSAMYLCASSLSGGLTEAFFGQGTRLTVV.

The chain employs TRBV10-3 and TRBJ1-1; weak D call: TRBD1 (5 bases). CDR1 and CDR2 (germline): ENHRY, SYGVKD. This CDR3 region has 15 residues. V was shortened by 0 bases and J by 11 bases, with 19 bases between the two germline ends. The CDR3 protein is CAISESSGSNTAAFF. The CDR3 DNA follows: TGTGCCATCAGTGAGTCCTCAGGGAGTAACACTGCCGCTTTCTTT.

This chain connects TRBV19 to TRBJ1-1; D gene uncertain. Germline V gives CDR1 LNHDA, CDR2 SQIVND (reference sequence). The germline V and J ends were trimmed by 2 bases and 5 bases, with 6 bases remaining between them. The CDR3 loop spans 12 amino acids. The CDR3 region has the DNA TGTGCCAGTAGTATATTGGTGACTGAAGCTTTCTTT. It is translated as CASSILVTEAFF.

This clonotype is deemed medium-sized (0.01 to 0.1%). The chain uses TRBV28 and TRBJ1-6, with 8 bases that match TRBD1. The CDR3 consists of 15 residues. After removal of 1 base from V and 8 bases from J, the junction contained 4 bases not matched to a gene. Germline lookup yields CDR1 MDHEN and CDR2 SYDVKM. CDR3 sequence (DNA): TGTGCCAGCAGTTTATCTCAGGGGGCGTATTCACCCCTCCACTTT. This codes for CASSLSQGAYSPLHF.

For this clonotype: This may stem from a read error, because a much larger clone lies one nucleotide away. The V gene is TRBV25-1, the J gene TRBJ2-3; perhaps D is TRBD1 or TRBD2 (5 bases each). CDR3 length equals 16 residues. V was trimmed by 9 bases and J by 3 bases, leaving 22 bases between them. Germline V gene sequence: CDR1 MGHDK, CDR2 SYGVNS. CDR3 sequence: CARSPTLTEGTDTQYF. DNA for the CDR3: TGTGCCAGAAGTCCGACCCTGACAGAGGGTACAGATACGCAGTATTTT.

This clonotype qualifies as large. This chain links TRBV15 with TRBJ2-3; no clear D. The ends were cut back, 6 bases at V and 6 bases at J, with 10 bases in the middle. The CDR3 loop spans 12 amino acids. Germline CDR1 reads LNHNV; CDR2 reads YYDKDF (reference sequence). CDR3 region: CATSPLGDTQYF. CDR3 bases: TGTGCCACCAGTCCCTTGGGGGATACGCAGTATTTT.

This clonotype was detected only a few times. A read error is possible here, since a much larger clone lies one base away. The rearrangement uses TRBV11-2 and TRBJ2-5; D is undetermined. The germline gives CDR1 SGHAT, CDR2 FQNNGV. The CDR3 consists of 13 residues. The chain's CDR3 is CANSFVGQETQYF. CDR3 coding DNA: TGTGCCAACAGCTTTGTGGGCCAGGAGACCCAGTACTTC.

This clonotype was picked up many times. The chain employs TRBV2 and TRBJ2-2, with D tentatively TRBD2 (5 bases). This CDR3 has 14 amino acids. V was pared by 7 bases and J by 1 base, with 10 bases between. Germline V gives CDR1 SNHLY, CDR2 FYNNEI. The DNA for the CDR3 is TGTGCCAGCACAGAGGGAAAGAACACCGGGGAGCTGTTTTTT. This translates into CASTEGKNTGELFF.

To note about this clonotype: The final CDR3 position lacks the conserved phenylalanine or tryptophan, pointing to a likely read error. The DNA is omitted, as the CDR3 cannot be located on it reliably, and the CDR3 follows TCRdb's listing. CDR3 region: CASSYLAGGGEQLS. The rearrangement uses TRBV6-5 and TRBJ2-1; the listed D gene, TRBD2, was not tested against the DNA. Germline CDR1 and CDR2: MNHEY and SVGAGI. Inclusive of both ends, the CDR3 amounts to 14 amino acids.

This clonotype has just a few counts. Being one base from a much bigger clone, this may be a read error. The V gene is TRBV6-1, the J gene TRBJ1-3, with a possible D match to TRBD1 (5 bases). CDR3 length equals 16 residues. In germline, CDR1 is MNHNS, CDR2 SASEGT. The CDR3 here is CASSERGGLSGNTVYF. Written as DNA, the CDR3 is TGTGCCAGCAGTGAAAGGGGCGGCCTCTCTGGAAACACCGTATATTTT.

Worth noting for this clonotype: This sequence may be a read error, since a much larger clone differs from it by one base. The chain links TRBV6-1 to TRBJ1-1; D not certain. CDR1 MNHNS and CDR2 SASEGT come from the germline V gene. This CDR3 has 13 amino acids. DNA of the CDR3: TGTGTCAGCAGTGAAGGAGAGCGGATGGCGGCTTTCTTT. Translation: CVSSEGERMAAFF.

The chain combines TRBV5-4 with TRBJ2-7; D unresolved. The CDR3 sequence is 13 residues long. Germline values: CDR1 SGHNT, CDR2 YYREEE (reference sequence). Trimming left V 6 bases short and J 1 base short, with 11 bases between. The CDR3 sequence: CASKAYGSYEQYF. CDR3 nucleotide sequence: TGTGCCAGCAAGGCGTACGGTTCCTACGAGCAGTACTTC.

In its sample, this clonotype was seen once. The chain has TRBV3-1 and TRBJ2-3; D not certain. The V end lost 0 bases, the J end lost 11 bases, and 15 bases lay between the germline ends. This CDR3 has 14 residues. Per germline, CDR1 LGHDT and CDR2 YNNKEL (reference sequence). CDR3 nucleotides: TGTGCCAGCAGCCAAGATAGAAGGCTGGGTATGCAGTATTTT. This translates into CASSQDRRLGMQYF.

Regarding this clonotype: This may be a read error: a much more frequent sequence differs by one nucleotide. This sequence joins TRBV7-2 and TRBJ2-7, with TRBD1 matching 9 bases. The V gene end was trimmed by 4 bases and the J gene end by 4 bases; junction bases not matched to a gene: 8. The CDR3 runs to 15 residues. CDR1 is SGHTA and CDR2 is FQGNSA in the germline V gene. The CDR3 nucleotides are TGTGCCAGCAGCTCGGCCGGGACAGGGCCTTACGAGCAGTACTTC. Translation: CASSSAGTGPYEQYF.

This clonotype is medium-sized in the sample. The chain employs TRBV6-6 and TRBJ2-7, with D uncertain. Germline values: CDR1 MNHNY, CDR2 SVGAGI (reference sequence). This CDR3 spans 14 amino acids. V lost 0 bases to trimming and J lost 0 bases, with 6 bases between them. In DNA, the CDR3 is TGTGCCAGCAGTTACTCGATAGCCTCCTACGAGCAGTACTTC. It translates to CASSYSIASYEQYF.

This clonotype came up once. A clone one base away is much larger, so this may be a read error. The chain has TRBV4-1 and TRBJ1-5; possible D gene TRBD1, 6 bases. Trimming cost V 1 base and J 5 bases, with 15 bases left between them. The CDR3 is made up of 16 amino acids. Germline V CDR1 and CDR2: MGHRA, YSYEKL. CDR3 nucleotides: TGCGCCAGCAGCCAAGCTTTAGGGGGGCGGTATCAGCCCCAGCATTTT. Its translation is CASSQALGGRYQPQHF.

This clonotype was recorded at least ten times. The chain links TRBV2 to TRBJ1-5; D is uncertain. Trimming removed 8 bases at V and 0 bases at J, with 8 bases between. Germline loops: CDR1 SNHLY, CDR2 FYNNEI. The CDR3 covers 13 residues. The CDR3 coding sequence is TGTGCCAGCGCCCGGAATAGCAATCAGCCCCAGCATTTT. Translated: CASARNSNQPQHF.

There are many counts of this clonotype. This sequence joins TRBV5-1 and TRBJ2-1, with 10 bases lining up with TRBD1. This CDR3 is 16 amino acids long. J was trimmed by 6 bases and V by 3 bases; bases with no gene match: 9. The germline gives CDR1 SGHRS, CDR2 YFSETQ. The CDR3 coding sequence is TGCGCCAGCAGCTCACAACCCGGGACAGGGGCCAATGAGCAGTTCTTC. It translates to CASSSQPGTGANEQFF.

About this clonotype itself: A much bigger clone sits one base away, suggesting this may be a read error. The chain joins TRBV20-1 to TRBJ1-2; D is unclear. Trimming left V 5 bases short and J 6 bases short, with 7 bases between. Germline CDR1 reads DFQATT; CDR2 reads SNEGSKA (reference sequence). The CDR3 is 10 amino acids. The CDR3 region has the DNA TGCAGTGCTGCCTGGAATGGCTACACCTTC. As protein: CSAAWNGYTF.

This clonotype was detected only a few times. This may arise from a read error, as a much more abundant clone is one base away. The CDR3 sequence is CASRGRQGVSSYNPPLHF. The DNA for the CDR3 is TGTGCCAGCAGGGGGAGACAGGGGGTTAGCTCCTATAATCCACCCCTCCACTTT. This chain joins TRBV12-3 or TRBV12-4 and TRBJ1-6, with 9 bases matching TRBD1. The CDR3 has 18 amino acids.

This clonotype came up once. This CDR3 reads CASSYDSNYGYTF. The DNA for the CDR3 is TGTGCCAGCAGTTACGACAGTAACTATGGCTACACCTTC. This chain joins TRBV6-6 and TRBJ1-2, with a possible D match to TRBD1 (5 bases). The V gene lost 2 bases and the J gene lost 1 base, with 5 bases spanning the gap. The V gene's germline CDR1 is MNHNY and CDR2 SVGAGI (reference sequence). This CDR3 contains 13 residues.